The 17 T cell receptor beta chains presented below share a single source sample, sequenced in a study of spatial heterogeneity in lung cancer. These receptors' targets are unknown. TCRdb re-called the 5' RACE reads through MiXCR, storing one row per CDR3 protein. This table holds about 8,400 distinct CDR3 sequences, 7.5% to 8.5% found once. This sample's time point: sample taken at primary tumor resection. Study-wide findings and caveats: Within tumors, counts of expanded alpha and beta TCRs tracked tumor mutation counts.

Sequenced material: lung tumor tissue, taken at surgery. These receptor sequences come from a male donor with early-stage non-small cell lung cancer.

This clonotype was recorded many times. This rearrangement joins TRBV7-2 to TRBJ1-6; a weak D match, TRBD1 (6 bases). Trimming cost V 1 base and J 9 bases, with 16 bases left between them. The CDR3 runs 16 residues. The V gene's germline CDR1 is SGHTA and CDR2 FQGNSA. CDR3 sequence (DNA): TGTGCCAGCAGCTTAGTGGGGGGGGGCCCCAGTTCACCCCTCCACTTT. This gives the protein CASSLVGGGPSSPLHF.

This clonotype is labeled as medium-sized. This chain uses TRBV20-1 with TRBJ1-2; D is possibly TRBD1 (6 bases). The CDR3 spans 14 residues. Germline lookup yields CDR1 DFQATT and CDR2 SNEGSKA (reference sequence). V was clipped by 1 base and J by 6 bases, with 15 bases between them. The DNA for the CDR3 is TGCAGTGCTAGAGGAGACAGGAGTCAGGATGGCTACACCTTC. This encodes CSARGDRSQDGYTF.

V gene TRBV7-8 combines with J gene TRBJ2-3; D remains unclear. Germline lookup yields CDR1 SGHVS and CDR2 FQNEAQ. The V gene lost 5 bases and the J gene lost 4 bases, with 16 bases spanning the gap. This CDR3 region has 15 residues. For the CDR3, the DNA is TGTGCCAGCAGCGATTTTAGGAGAAAGTCAGATACGCAGTATTTT. Amino acids: CASSDFRRKSDTQYF.

This clonotype is classed as medium-sized. The chain is built from TRBV5-6 and TRBJ2-2; TRBD2 matches at 8 bases. After removal of 3 bases from V and 4 bases from J, the junction contained 8 bases not matched to a gene. CDR3 size: 16 residues. Germline CDR1 reads SGHDT; CDR2 reads YYEEEE. The DNA for the CDR3 is TGTGCCAGCAGCTGGGGGACTAGAGGGACCACCGGGGAGCTGTTTTTT. Translation: CASSWGTRGTTGELFF.

This clonotype is termed medium-sized. This chain links TRBV5-5 with TRBJ1-1, with D possibly TRBD1 on 6 matching bases. V was shortened by 4 bases and J by 6 bases, with 13 bases between the two germline ends. The germline V gene has CDR1 SGHKS and CDR2 YYEKEE (reference sequence). This CDR3 region has 13 residues. The CDR3, as DNA: TGTGCCAGCAGCAGGGACACCCTCCCTGAAGCTTTCTTT. It translates to CASSRDTLPEAFF.

By sample share, this clonotype is medium-sized. The chain recombines TRBV28 with TRBJ2-7, with D possibly being TRBD1 (6 bases). V lost 0 bases to trimming and J lost 4 bases, with 7 bases between them. The germline CDR1 and CDR2 sequences are MDHEN and SYDVKM. This CDR3 spans 13 amino acids. Here the CDR3 DNA reads TGTGCCAGCAGTTTATGGGGGGCTTACGAGCAGTACTTC. Its protein product is CASSLWGAYEQYF.

By frequency in the sample, this clonotype is medium-sized. V and J are TRBV5-1 and TRBJ1-1; no firm D call. Trimming removed 0 bases from V and 0 bases from J, with 6 bases in between. This CDR3 spans 14 amino acids. CDR1 and CDR2 (germline): SGHRS, YFSETQ. CDR3 in DNA: TGCGCCAGCAGCTTGGCGACCATGAACACTGAAGCTTTCTTT. It is translated as CASSLATMNTEAFF. The variable domain in full, completed from reference TRBV5-1 and TRBJ1-1, reads KAGVTQTPRYLIKTRGQQVTLSCSPISGHRSVSWYQQTPGQGLQFLFEYFSETQRNKGNFPGRFSGRQFSNSRSEMNVSTLELGDSALYLCASSLATMNTEAFFGQGTRLTVV.

By share of the sample, this clonotype is medium-sized. The chain couples TRBV10-3 to TRBJ2-7; D not certain. Germline lookup yields CDR1 ENHRY and CDR2 SYGVKD. The V and J ends lost 0 bases and 5 bases respectively, with 8 bases between them. This CDR3 comprises 13 residues. CDR3 sequence reads: CAISESQPNEQYF. CDR3 coding DNA: TGTGCCATCAGTGAGTCACAGCCCAACGAGCAGTACTTC.

The chain links TRBV11-2 to TRBJ1-2; D remains ambiguous. The CDR3 runs 13 residues. CDR1 is SGHAT and CDR2 is FQNNGV in the germline V gene. Deletions cut 1 base from V and 5 bases from J, with 8 bases between. For the CDR3, the DNA is TGTGCCAGCAGCTTAGGGACGGTTTATGGCTACACCTTC. Translation gives CASSLGTVYGYTF. The full variable domain, with the rest looked up from reference TRBV11-2 and TRBJ1-2, is EAGVAQSPRYKIIEKRQSVAFWCNPISGHATLYWYQQILGQGPKLLIQFQNNGVVDDSQLPKDRFSAERLKGVDSTLKIQPAKLEDSAVYLCASSLGTVYGYTFGSGTRLTVV.

This clonotype was counted at least ten times. J is TRBJ2-3 and V is TRBV27, with D possibly matching TRBD2 (5 bases). The CDR3 has 14 amino acids. Germline CDR1 and CDR2: MNHEY and SMNVEV (reference sequence). Deletions cut 6 bases from V and 7 bases from J, with 17 bases between. The CDR3 here is CASSGLTGSYTQYF. The DNA of the CDR3 is TGTGCCAGCAGCGGCTTAACGGGGAGCTATACGCAGTATTTT.

V is TRBV30 and J is TRBJ1-2; unclear D gene. Germline values: CDR1 GTSNPN, CDR2 SVGIG (reference sequence). V lost 4 bases to trimming and J lost 3 bases, with 12 bases between them. The CDR3 is 13 amino acids. The CDR3 sequence: CAWTLRPHYGYTF. The CDR3 bases are TGTGCCTGGACACTCAGACCCCACTATGGCTACACCTTC. The full variable domain, in which reference TRBV30 and TRBJ1-2 provide the parts outside the CDR3, is SQTIHQWPATLVQPVGSPLSLECTVEGTSNPNLYWYRQAAGRGLQLLFYSVGIGQISSEVPQNLSASRPQDRQFILSSKKLLLSDSGFYLCAWTLRPHYGYTFGSGTRLTVV.

This clonotype was picked up many times. The chain uses TRBV27 and TRBJ1-4, with D hard to call. This CDR3 is 14 amino acids long. CDR1 and CDR2 from the germline V gene are MNHEY and SMNVEV (reference sequence). Trimming left V 5 bases short and J 5 bases short, with 12 bases between. The CDR3 DNA follows: TGTGCCAGCAGTCGGCTCGGCTTGAATGAAAAACTGTTTTTT. Encoded protein: CASSRLGLNEKLFF.

By proportion, this clonotype is medium-sized. The rearrangement links TRBV20-1 to TRBJ2-3; the D gene is possibly TRBD2 (5 bases). V lost 6 bases, J lost 4 bases, and 23 bases lay in between. Looked up from germline, CDR1 is DFQATT and CDR2 is SNEGSKA (reference sequence). This CDR3 is 16 amino acids long. The CDR3 spells CSARSWRVGVADTQYF. The CDR3 DNA reads as TGCAGTGCCCGATCTTGGCGGGTCGGGGTAGCAGATACGCAGTATTTT.

This clonotype has ten or more counts. The chain uses TRBV28 and TRBJ2-3; D remains ambiguous. The germline CDR1 and CDR2 sequences are MDHEN and SYDVKM. This CDR3 contains 12 residues. Trimming took off 8 bases at V and 2 bases at J, with 8 bases between the two ends. CDR3 bases: TGTGCCAGCCGGACCTCCACAGATACGCAGTATTTT. This codes for CASRTSTDTQYF.

This clonotype is categorized as medium-sized. Here the CDR3 DNA reads TGTGCCAGCAGCTTAAGAGGACTAGCGGGAGCGGGACCGGCAAATACGCAGTATTTT. This gives the protein CASSLRGLAGAGPANTQYF. The genes are TRBV7-8 and TRBJ2-3; 13 bases line up with TRBD2. The CDR3 is 19 residues long. Germline V CDR1 and CDR2: SGHVS, FQNEAQ. Trimming removed 2 bases from V and 7 bases from J; junction bases left unmatched: 15.

By sample fraction, this clonotype is medium-sized. The chain combines TRBV20-1 with TRBJ2-3; TRBD2 matches at 7 bases. There are 15 residues in the CDR3. Trimming at V came to 0 bases and at J to 4 bases, leaving 7 bases not matched to a gene. Germline CDR1 is DFQATT and CDR2 is SNEGSKA (reference sequence). The CDR3 reads CSARDWGGSPDTQYF. CDR3 coding DNA: TGCAGTGCTAGAGATTGGGGCGGGAGCCCAGATACGCAGTATTTT.

This clonotype is labeled as medium-sized. The V call is TRBV5-1, the J call TRBJ2-5; D not resolved. The CDR3 covers 15 residues. The germline gives CDR1 SGHRS, CDR2 YFSETQ. V gave up 0 bases and J gave up 0 bases, with 9 bases separating them. As DNA, the CDR3 is TGCGCCAGCAGCTTGGGGATCGGACACCAAGAGACCCAGTACTTC. Its translation: CASSLGIGHQETQYF.